What follows are 5 T cell receptor beta chains derived from one specimen sequenced in a study of blood T cell repertoires in COVID-19. Some clones are missing from TCRdb's copy, which holds only in-frame ones; the method was immunoSEQ multiplex PCR. The table records tens of thousands of clones, over 75% of them present only once. Material: peripheral blood. These receptors all come from a woman aged 70-85 years with active or convalescent COVID-19.

V gene TRBV5-5 combines with J gene TRBJ2-3, with D maybe TRBD2 (5 bases). V was trimmed by 0 bases and J by 2 bases, leaving 13 bases between them. Germline lookup yields CDR1 SGHKS and CDR2 YYEKEE (reference sequence). This CDR3 region has 16 residues. Here the CDR3 reads CASSLASGGLTDTQYF. Here the CDR3 DNA reads TGTGCCAGCAGCTTGGCTTCAGGAGGACTCACAGATACGCAGTATTTT.

The J gene is TRBJ1-1, the V gene TRBV18; possibly TRBD1 for D (5 bases). This CDR3 spans 13 amino acids. Trimming left V 2 bases short and J 5 bases short, with 9 bases between. Germline V lookup: CDR1 KGHSH, CDR2 LQKENI. The CDR3 loop reads CASSPSEGTEAFF. The CDR3 DNA sequence: TGTGCCAGCTCACCATCGGAGGGGACTGAAGCTTTCTTT.

In DNA, the CDR3 is TGTGCCAGCTCACTGTCTGCCTCAGGGATCAATCAGCCCCAGCATTTT. Translated: CASSLSASGINQPQHF. The chain employs TRBV18 and TRBJ1-5, with D possibly matching TRBD1 (5 bases). CDR3 length equals 16 residues. V was shortened by 4 bases and J by 3 bases, with 16 bases between the two germline ends. The germline gives CDR1 KGHSH, CDR2 LQKENI. Full variable domain (outside the CDR3, taken from reference TRBV18 and TRBJ1-5): NAGVMQNPRHLVRRRGQEARLRCSPMKGHSHVYWYRQLPEEGLKFMVYLQKENIIDESGMPKERFSAEFPKEGPSILRIQQVVRGDSAAYFCASSLSASGINQPQHFGDGTRLSIL.

The chain uses TRBV28 and TRBJ1-2, with D perhaps matching TRBD1 (6 bases). The germline V gene encodes CDR1 MDHEN and CDR2 SYDVKM. V was cut by 6 bases and J by 4 bases, with 15 bases left in between. This CDR3 spans 14 amino acids. CDR3 coding DNA: TGTGCCAGCAGCCCCGGGGACACCTTCTATGGCTACACCTTC. This encodes CASSPGDTFYGYTF.

This clone was observed a few times. This sequence joins TRBV9 and TRBJ2-2; D is possibly TRBD1 (6 bases). This CDR3 is built from 15 residues. V gave up 5 bases and J gave up 3 bases, with 14 bases separating them. Germline loops: CDR1 SGDLS, CDR2 YYNGEE. CDR3 loop: CASSGVGGHTGELFF. The CDR3 DNA is TGTGCCAGCAGTGGGGTTGGGGGCCACACCGGGGAGCTGTTTTTT.